A selection of T cell receptor beta chains follows, all from one sample in a study of long-term antiretroviral therapy in people with HIV. Profiling relied on immunoSEQ multiplex PCR, and the TCRdb table lists in-frame clones only, not all of them. The top ten hold less than 9.5% of the sample, which has 20,000 to 25,000 clones, around 85% seen once. The sample consisted of unsorted PBMCs, taken 1.5 years after starting antiretroviral therapy. These receptors were collected from a man younger than 45 with HIV. Both conserved end residues are part of each CDR3. Size values are once, few and many counts, or a class for expanded clones, and some rows have none.

v_call: TRBV7-9
clone_size: -
j_call: TRBJ2-1
cdr3_aa: CASREGGTSFYEQFF

v_call: TRBV9
clone_size: -
j_call: TRBJ2-5
cdr3_aa: CASSVGESRGQQSTQYF

v_call: TRBV18
clone_size: -
j_call: TRBJ2-2
cdr3_aa: CASSKPTGELFF

v_call: TRBV13
clone_size: -
j_call: TRBJ1-1
cdr3_aa: CASTQKLPPEAFF

v_call: TRBV27
clone_size: -
j_call: TRBJ1-2
cdr3_aa: CASRVQGSNYGYTF

v_call: TRBV7-9
clone_size: few
j_call: TRBJ1-3
cdr3_aa: CASSLGTGDTGNTIYF

v_call: TRBV11-3
clone_size: -
j_call: TRBJ2-2
cdr3_aa: CASSLVGGDTGELFF

v_call: TRBV27
clone_size: -
j_call: TRBJ2-3
cdr3_aa: CASSPGQGFLDTQYF

v_call: TRBV5-1
clone_size: -
j_call: TRBJ1-2
cdr3_aa: CASSGGTNYGYTF

v_call: TRBV7-9
clone_size: -
j_call: TRBJ1-6
cdr3_aa: CASSPTQGAYSPLHF

v_call: TRBV5-6
clone_size: once
j_call: TRBJ2-2
cdr3_aa: CASSPVKGAFGELFF

v_call: TRBV9
clone_size: -
j_call: TRBJ2-3
cdr3_aa: CASSPLGVGHTQYF

v_call: TRBV6-1
clone_size: -
j_call: TRBJ1-2
cdr3_aa: CASSETGGGYGYTF

v_call: TRBV5-1
clone_size: -
j_call: TRBJ2-7
cdr3_aa: CASSWTPGGGYEQYF

v_call: TRBV27
clone_size: -
j_call: TRBJ1-1
cdr3_aa: CASSLSLMTEAFF

v_call: TRBV30
clone_size: -
j_call: TRBJ2-7
cdr3_aa: CAWARAGVPALGQYF

v_call: TRBV6-6
clone_size: -
j_call: TRBJ1-6
cdr3_aa: CASSYSGTGNSPLHF